Listed below are T cell receptor beta chains from one sample, sequenced in a study of T cell responses to AZD1222 COVID-19 vaccine. The method was immunoSEQ multiplex PCR; TCRdb's version includes in-frame clones alone and lacks a portion of them. Of under 20,000 clones detected, roughly 80% appear once; the ten largest clones hold 15% to 20%. The sequencing here drew on peripheral blood, taken 28 days after the second AZD1222 dose. The receptors were gathered from an adult who received the AZD1222 COVID-19 vaccine. CDR3s include the opening cysteine and the closing phenylalanine or tryptophan. The D gene is left open where the match is weak. Size values are once, few and many counts, or a class for expanded clones, and some rows have none.

V: TRBV18; size: .; length: 15; D: TRBD1; J: TRBJ1-2; DNA: TGTGCCAGCTCACCCGGGACAGCTACCCTCTATGGCTACACCTTC; CDR3: CASSPGTATLYGYTF
V: TRBV18; size: once; length: 16; D: .; J: TRBJ1-2; DNA: TGTGCCAGCTCACCGATACACGAGGACGATAACTATGGCTACACCTTC; CDR3: CASSPIHEDDNYGYTF
V: TRBV9; size: .; length: 16; D: TRBD1; J: TRBJ1-3; DNA: TGTGCCAGCAGCTCGGACGGGACAGGGACTGGAAACACCATATATTTT; CDR3: CASSSDGTGTGNTIYF
V: TRBV18; size: .; length: 14; D: .; J: TRBJ1-2; DNA: TGTGCCAGCTCACCACAGTGGGGGAGGAAAGGCTACACCTTC; CDR3: CASSPQWGRKGYTF
V: TRBV5-3; size: .; length: 17; D: .; J: TRBJ2-3; DNA: TGTGCCAGAAGCTTGGCCTATCCTAGGAGTTTGCGAGATACGCAGTATTTT; CDR3: CARSLAYPRSLRDTQYF
V: TRBV4-1; size: .; length: 17; D: TRBD1; J: TRBJ2-1; DNA: TGCGCCAGCAGCCAGTCACGGACAGGGGGACTCTACAATGAGCAGTTCTTC; CDR3: CASSQSRTGGLYNEQFF
V: TRBV29-1; size: .; length: 12; D: .; J: TRBJ2-5; DNA: TGCAGCGTTGCCGCGACAGAAGAGACCCAGTACTTC; CDR3: CSVAATEETQYF
V: TRBV7-9; size: .; length: 17; D: TRBD1; J: TRBJ1-2; DNA: TGTGCCAGCAGCCTAGGGACAGGGGTCCTAAAAAACTATGGCTACACCTTC; CDR3: CASSLGTGVLKNYGYTF
V: TRBV14; size: .; length: 17; D: TRBD2; J: TRBJ2-1; DNA: TGTGCCAGCAGCCATACTAGCGGGAGGGCCGTAGCCAATGAGCAGTTCTTC; CDR3: CASSHTSGRAVANEQFF
V: TRBV4-1; size: .; length: 17; D: TRBD1; J: TRBJ1-1; DNA: TGCGCCAGCAGCCAACCACCGGACAGGGGAATGAACACTGAAGCTTTCTTT; CDR3: CASSQPPDRGMNTEAFF